The rows below give T cell receptor beta chains drawn from one sample of a study of T cell repertoires in cytomegalovirus infection. TCRdb passed the reads through MiXCR, listing each CDR3 protein once. This table holds about 700,000 distinct CDR3 sequences, 30% to 40% found once. These receptors lack a known antigen. This specimen consisted of cultured PBMCs, obtained from culture after CMV antigen stimulation. The receptors originated from a human donor in good health (CMV status not recorded). Some clones in this sample may be carry-over from other donors' samples. Both conserved end residues are part of each CDR3. The D gene is left open where the match is weak. Clone size is shown for a subset of rows, as once, few, many or a class of expanded clone.

d_call j_call clone_size v_call cdr3_nt cdr3_aa
NA TRBJ2-1 NA TRBV20-1 TGCAGTGAGGACTCAGTTATAAATGAGCAGTTCTTC CSEDSVINEQFF
NA TRBJ1-6 NA TRBV20-1 TGCAGTGCTGGGGACATCGGCGGATCACCCCTCCACTTT CSAGDIGGSPLHF
TRBD2 TRBJ2-3 many TRBV7-2 TGTGCCAGCAGCCCCTCTAGCGGGGGGGCCGAAGATACGCAGTATTTT CASSPSSGGAEDTQYF
NA TRBJ1-6 NA TRBV2 TGTGCCATCCGGGGGGGTGATTCACCCCTCCACTTT CAIRGGDSPLHF
NA TRBJ2-1 NA TRBV3-1 TGTGCCAGCAGCCAAGATTGGCCAGAGCAGTTCTTC CASSQDWPEQFF
TRBD2 TRBJ2-7 NA TRBV24-1 TGTGCCACCAGTGACCCTACTAGCGGGAGACCCCGGACCTCCTACGAGCAGTACTTC CATSDPTSGRPRTSYEQYF
NA TRBJ2-1 NA TRBV10-3 TGTGCCATCAGTGAGGTTATGGGCCCCGAAGAGCAGTTCTTC CAISEVMGPEEQFF
TRBD2 TRBJ2-1 NA TRBV7-7 TGTGCCAGCAGCTTCGAAGGGAGGGTAGGTGAGCAGTTCTTC CASSFEGRVGEQFF
NA TRBJ1-3 NA TRBV6-5 TGTGCCAGCAGTTACTCGGCGGACTCTGGAAACACCATATATTTT CASSYSADSGNTIYF
NA TRBJ1-5 few TRBV7-2 TGTGCCAGCAGCTCCCCGGGGGGGAATCAGCCCCAGCATTTT CASSSPGGNQPQHF
NA TRBJ1-2 NA TRBV7-2 TGTGCCAGCAGCCTGGGACATCCCTATGGCTACACCTTC CASSLGHPYGYTF
TRBD1 TRBJ1-5 once TRBV2 TGTGCCAGCAGTGCAGACAGGGACGGGCAGCCCCAGCATTTT CASSADRDGQPQHF
NA TRBJ2-1 few TRBV7-2 TGTGCCAGCAGCTTGGTGGGGATTGAGCAGTTCTTC CASSLVGIEQFF
NA TRBJ2-5 NA TRBV24-1 TGTGCCACCAGTGATTGGGGGAGCGTCGAACCGGTACAAGAGACCCAGTACTTC CATSDWGSVEPVQETQYF
TRBD2 TRBJ2-5 NA TRBV11-2 TGTGCCAGCAGCCGTGGGACTAAAGAGACCCAGTACTTC CASSRGTKETQYF
NA TRBJ2-7 NA TRBV20-1 TGCAGTGCTAGAAGCCCCCGTATTGGCGAGCAGTACTTC CSARSPRIGEQYF
TRBD2 TRBJ2-1 few TRBV28 TGTGCTGCAAGGTTAGCGGGGGCCAGGAATGAGCAGTTCTTC CAARLAGARNEQFF
TRBD1 TRBJ1-1 once TRBV5-4 TGTGCCAGCAGTAAAACTCGGACAGGGGATACTGAAGCTTTCTTT CASSKTRTGDTEAFF
NA TRBJ2-7 few TRBV6-5 TGTGCCAGCAGTTACTCGATAGGAGGGTCGGGACAGAGCTCCTACGAGCAGTACTTC CASSYSIGGSGQSSYEQYF
NA TRBJ2-1 NA TRBV10-3 TGTGCCATCAGTGAGGAGTATGAGCAGTTCTTC CAISEEYEQFF
NA TRBJ2-3 NA TRBV20-1 TGCAGTGCTAGACAACATTCTAGCACAGATACGCAGTATTTT CSARQHSSTDTQYF
TRBD2 TRBJ2-1 NA TRBV6-1 TGTGCCAGCAGTGAAACGGCTAGCGGGGGGGCCTCTCGAAATGAGCAGTTCTTC CASSETASGGASRNEQFF
NA TRBJ2-1 few TRBV6-6 TGTGCCAGCAGACCGCCGACCGGGGCGTACAATGAGCAGTTCTTC CASRPPTGAYNEQFF
NA TRBJ1-4 NA TRBV4-3 TGCGCCAGCAGCCAAGAAGGCAGGGTACAGGAAAAACTGTTTTTT CASSQEGRVQEKLFF
NA TRBJ1-2 few TRBV7-6 TGTGCCAGCAGCCCATTACAGGGTAGCTATGGCTACACCTTC CASSPLQGSYGYTF
TRBD1 TRBJ2-1 few TRBV10-3 TGTGCCATCAGTGGCCGACAGGGGAGTATCAATGAGCAGTTCTTC CAISGRQGSINEQFF
TRBD2 TRBJ2-2 few TRBV28 TGTGCCAGCTTAACCCTAAGCGGGAGTATCGGGGAGCTGTTTTTT CASLTLSGSIGELFF
NA TRBJ1-2 NA TRBV20-1 TGCAGTGCCAGATGGGGGGAGGGCTATGGCTACACCTTC CSARWGEGYGYTF
NA TRBJ1-1 NA TRBV5-1 TGCGCCAGCAGCTTGTCTTCCACTGAAGCTTTCTTT CASSLSSTEAFF
TRBD1 TRBJ1-1 NA TRBV27 TGTGCCAGCAGCAATAGGACAGGGGCGACTGAAGCTTTCTTT CASSNRTGATEAFF
NA TRBJ1-3 many TRBV7-2 TGTGCCAGCAGCTCATTAGACTCTGGAAACACCATATATTTT CASSSLDSGNTIYF
NA TRBJ2-5 NA TRBV27 TGTGCCAGCAGTCCTAGGGCCCCAGAGACCCAGTACTTC CASSPRAPETQYF
NA TRBJ2-1 NA TRBV7-9 TGTGCCAGCAGGCACCACCCCCATGAGCAGTTCTTC CASRHHPHEQFF
NA TRBJ2-5 NA TRBV2 TGTGCCAGCAGCGGAACGGGCCAGGGGCAAGAGACCCAGTACTTC CASSGTGQGQETQYF
TRBD2 TRBJ2-1 many TRBV7-2 TGTGCCAGCAGCACCGATCTAGCGGGGGGCCACTATGAGCAGTTCTTC CASSTDLAGGHYEQFF
NA TRBJ2-3 NA TRBV5-5 TGTGCCAGCAGCTTCGAGGGGCTCGAAGGGGATACGCAGTATTTT CASSFEGLEGDTQYF
TRBD2 TRBJ2-1 few TRBV19 TGTGCCAGTAGTATCCGCGGGGGAAGGGGCAATGAGCAGTTCTTC CASSIRGGRGNEQFF
TRBD2 TRBJ2-1 NA TRBV15 TGTGCCACCAACCCGCTAGCGGGGGGGCTGAATGAGCAGTTCTTC CATNPLAGGLNEQFF
NA TRBJ2-3 NA TRBV2 TGTGCCAGCCCCGTTAGGGCGTCGGATACGCAGTATTTT CASPVRASDTQYF
NA TRBJ1-4 NA TRBV7-9 TGTGCCAGCAGCCCCGGTTCACGGACTGGCACTCGCGAAAAACTGTTTTTT CASSPGSRTGTREKLFF
TRBD2 TRBJ2-5 NA TRBV12-3/TRBV12-4 TGTGCCAGCAGACAACCGGGACTACGGATGGAGAACCAGTACTTC CASRQPGLRMENQYF
NA TRBJ2-3 NA TRBV20-1 TGCAGTGCGGGTTTGGGACCAGATACGCAGTATTTT CSAGLGPDTQYF
NA TRBJ1-3 NA TRBV7-9 TGTGCCAGCGCACGGAACACCATATATTTT CASARNTIYF
NA TRBJ1-1 many TRBV7-2 TGTGCCAGTGAATCATTTGTCTCCAATAGGAGAATGAACACTGAAGCTTTCTTT CASESFVSNRRMNTEAFF
TRBD1 TRBJ2-2 few TRBV27 TGTGCCAGCAGGAAATGGGACAGGGGGGATACCGGGGAGCTGTTTTTT CASRKWDRGDTGELFF
NA TRBJ2-3 NA TRBV19 TGTGCCAGTACCGCTTCCCGGGGAACAGATACGCAGTATTTT CASTASRGTDTQYF
TRBD2 TRBJ2-6 few TRBV7-9 TGTGCCAGCAGCTTAGGGCTAGCGGCGACCTCTGGGGCCAACGTCCTGACTTTC CASSLGLAATSGANVLTF
NA TRBJ1-2 NA TRBV11-2 TGTGCCAGCAGCCCTCTAGCCGGCTATGGCTACACCTTC CASSPLAGYGYTF
NA TRBJ1-5 few TRBV6-6 TGTGCCAGCAGTTACGGTCGGGGGTTATTGAGTCAGCCCCAGCATTTT CASSYGRGLLSQPQHF
NA TRBJ2-3 NA TRBV6-8 TGTGCCAGCGGGGCGGGACCCGCCTATACGCAGTATTTT CASGAGPAYTQYF
NA TRBJ2-1 NA TRBV11-3 TGTGCCAGCATCCATCTCTACGACTACAATGAGCAGTTCTTC CASIHLYDYNEQFF
NA TRBJ2-7 NA TRBV4-3 TGCGCCAGCAGCCAAGTAGGGGGGAAGTGGTACGAGCAGTACTTC CASSQVGGKWYEQYF
NA TRBJ2-5 NA TRBV4-1 TGCGCCAGCAGCCAAGATATTCATGGCTGGGAGACCCAGTACTTC CASSQDIHGWETQYF